This T cell receptor beta chain was profiled in a study of T-cell memory formation after mild COVID-19. As for the study in general: There were largely donor-specific TCR clusters.

5'RACE primed at constant segments yielded TCR alpha and TCR beta cDNA libraries bearing sample barcodes and UMIs. MiXCR, run by TCRdb on the 5' RACE reads, gives a single entry per CDR3 protein. The sample shows under 400,000 distinct CDR3 sequences, 20% to 25% of them seen only once. Trimming took 6 bases from V and 5 from J; bases not matched to a gene: 10. The CDR3 has 16 amino acids. CDR1 and CDR2 (germline): MNHEY, SMNVEV (reference sequence). This clonotype was counted a few times. Its specificity is not known. Study conclusions and caveats: Within pre-infection memory, some responding clones were found, suggesting cross-reactive memory joined. Clones that contracted from day 15 to 85 had balanced CD4/CD8; later expanders were CD4+ biased.

Specimen: PBMCs or a T cell subset sorted from them (not recorded which). The genes are TRBV27 and TRBJ2-1; 10 bases line up with TRBD1. The TCR comes from an adult woman who had mild COVID-19 (a few samples of this study predate the infection). Cell type and time point are not known. Here the CDR3 DNA reads TGTGCCAGCAGCAGAAGGCGGACAGGGGGGGACAATGAGCAGTTCTTC. Its translation is CASSRRRTGGDNEQFF.